Following are 18 T cell receptor beta chains from one sample sequenced in a study of T cell changes during pregnancy in multiple sclerosis. The data were produced by immunoSEQ multiplex PCR, yet TCRdb's version contains in-frame clones alone and is incomplete. Altogether 60,000 to 85,000 clones are present, more than 90% being singletons, with the ten largest covering roughly 2%. The source was peripheral blood, collected in the first trimester of pregnancy. These receptors were taken from a female donor with multiple sclerosis, enrolled in a pregnancy study.

The chain links TRBV30 to TRBJ1-2, with 8 bases aligning to TRBD1. Germline lookup yields CDR1 GTSNPN and CDR2 SVGIG (reference sequence). V trimming: 5 bases; J trimming: 2 bases; junction bases outside the gene matches: 4. This CDR3 is built from 13 residues. The CDR3 sequence: CAWGTGTNYGYTF. The CDR3 nucleotides are TGTGCCTGGGGGACAGGAACAAACTATGGCTACACCTTC. Based on the CDR3 plus reference TRBV30 and TRBJ1-2, the full variable domain is SQTIHQWPATLVQPVGSPLSLECTVEGTSNPNLYWYRQAAGRGLQLLFYSVGIGQISSEVPQNLSASRPQDRQFILSSKKLLLSDSGFYLCAWGTGTNYGYTFGSGTRLTVV.

V is TRBV5-1 and J is TRBJ1-4, with 7 bases that match TRBD1. V shed 4 bases, J shed 4 bases, and the junction held 7 bases outside the gene matches. The V gene's germline CDR1 is SGHRS and CDR2 YFSETQ. The CDR3 runs 15 residues. CDR3 sequence (DNA): TGCGCCAGCAGCCCGGGGACAGCTAATAATGAAAAACTGTTTTTT. Protein product: CASSPGTANNEKLFF.

This chain uses TRBV5-1 with TRBJ2-1; a possible D gene is TRBD1 (5 bases). V dropped 4 bases and J dropped 0 bases, with 17 bases sitting between them. Per the germline V gene, CDR1 is SGHRS and CDR2 is YFSETQ. CDR3 length: 17 residues. This CDR3 is CASSNWQGPGSYNEQFF. The CDR3 DNA reads as TGCGCCAGCAGCAATTGGCAGGGCCCCGGCTCCTACAATGAGCAGTTCTTC.

The chain links TRBV4-1 to TRBJ2-7; TRBD2 matches at 9 bases. The CDR3 has 16 residues. V was clipped by 2 bases and J by 4 bases; unmatched bases: 9. Germline CDR1 MGHRA, CDR2 YSYEKL. CDR3 sequence reads: CASSQISGRLFYEQYF. In nucleotides, the CDR3 is TGCGCCAGCAGCCAAATTAGCGGGAGATTGTTTTACGAGCAGTACTTC.

The CDR3 is CASSLSQRSAVEQFF. DNA of the CDR3: TGTGCCAGCAGCTTGTCGCAGCGGAGTGCAGTTGAGCAGTTCTTC. V gene TRBV7-2 combines with J gene TRBJ2-1, with a possible D match to TRBD2 (5 bases). The germline V and J ends were trimmed by 3 bases and 9 bases, with 18 bases remaining between them. Germline V lookup: CDR1 SGHTA, CDR2 FQGNSA. This CDR3 is 15 amino acids long.

This clone is a singleton in its sample. V usage is TRBV28 and J usage is TRBJ2-5; possible D gene TRBD1, 6 bases. The CDR3 extends over 16 amino acids. Germline V gene sequence: CDR1 MDHEN, CDR2 SYDVKM. V was pared by 3 bases and J by 4 bases, with 18 bases between. CDR3 sequence: CASSLTGPGAPETQYF. CDR3 nucleotide sequence: TGTGCCAGCAGTTTGACAGGTCCCGGGGCCCCAGAGACCCAGTACTTC. The whole variable domain, remainder taken from reference TRBV28 and TRBJ2-5, is DVKVTQSSRYLVKRTGEKVFLECVQDMDHENMFWYRQDPGLGLRLIYFSYDVKMKEKGDIPEGYSVSREKKERFSLILESASTNQTSMYLCASSLTGPGAPETQYFGPGTRLLVL.

V and J are TRBV30 and TRBJ1-1, with 7 bases lining up with TRBD1. Germline V CDR1 and CDR2: GTSNPN, SVGIG (reference sequence). V gave up 2 bases and J gave up 2 bases; unmatched junction bases: 5. The CDR3 extends over 14 amino acids. The CDR3 loop is CAWSTGQVNTEAFF. The CDR3 nucleotides read TGTGCCTGGAGTACCGGACAGGTAAACACTGAAGCTTTCTTT. The whole variable domain, remainder taken from reference TRBV30 and TRBJ1-1, is SQTIHQWPATLVQPVGSPLSLECTVEGTSNPNLYWYRQAAGRGLQLLFYSVGIGQISSEVPQNLSASRPQDRQFILSSKKLLLSDSGFYLCAWSTGQVNTEAFFGQGTRLTVV.

The chain has TRBV28 and TRBJ2-7, with a tentative D call TRBD1 (6 bases). The CDR3 has 13 amino acids. V was pared by 6 bases and J by 5 bases, with 14 bases between. In germline, CDR1 is MDHEN, CDR2 SYDVKM. CDR3 in amino acids: CASSGTPTDEQYF. The DNA of the CDR3 is TGTGCCAGCAGCGGGACACCGACAGACGAGCAGTACTTC.

This clone was observed a few times. The chain recombines TRBV2 with TRBJ1-1, with 8 bases matching TRBD1. The CDR3 extends over 14 amino acids. Germline loops: CDR1 SNHLY, CDR2 FYNNEI. The J segment lost 6 bases and the V segment lost 6 bases, leaving 9 bases of the junction unmatched. CDR3 residues: CASRRQGFSAEAFF. The CDR3 DNA reads TGTGCCAGCAGGAGACAGGGGTTTAGCGCTGAAGCTTTCTTT.

The chain employs TRBV27 and TRBJ2-1; D may be TRBD2 (6 bases). V gave up 3 bases and J gave up 8 bases, with 20 bases separating them. Germline loops: CDR1 MNHEY, CDR2 SMNVEV (reference sequence). The CDR3 is 16 residues long. Here the CDR3 reads CASSFLGLISPDEQFF. The CDR3 bases are TGTGCCAGCAGTTTCTTGGGACTCATAAGCCCAGATGAGCAGTTCTTC.

The gene calls are TRBV27 and TRBJ1-4, with 8 bases aligning to TRBD1. Germline CDR1 reads MNHEY; CDR2 reads SMNVEV (reference sequence). V gave up 3 bases and J gave up 8 bases; unmatched junction bases: 5. The CDR3 consists of 14 residues. CDR3 DNA: TGTGCCAGCAGTTTGGGGACAGGAGGGGAAAAACTGTTTTTT. Residues: CASSLGTGGEKLFF.

The gene calls are TRBV5-1 and TRBJ2-5; 10 bases are shared with TRBD1. Germline CDR1 and CDR2: SGHRS and YFSETQ. The CDR3 consists of 16 residues. V was pared by 0 bases and J by 2 bases, with 4 bases of the junction left unmatched. CDR3 loop: CASSLAGTGAQETQYF. The CDR3 nucleotides are TGCGCCAGCAGCTTGGCCGGGACAGGGGCACAAGAGACCCAGTACTTC.

V is TRBV4-2 and J is TRBJ2-7; no definite D call. Germline V gene lookup returns CDR1 LGHNA and CDR2 YNFKEQ. This CDR3 comprises 11 residues. With 2 bases removed from V and 5 bases from J, the gap between germline ends came to 4 bases. DNA for the CDR3: TGTGCCAGCAGCCAACTTAACGAGCAGTACTTC. This codes for CASSQLNEQYF.

This chain links TRBV19 with TRBJ1-5; D not certain. Per germline, CDR1 LNHDA and CDR2 SQIVND (reference sequence). CDR3 size: 16 residues. The V end lost 0 bases, the J end lost 4 bases, and 13 bases lay between the germline ends. The CDR3 coding sequence is TGTGCCAGTAGTATAGATGTGGAAAGGAGGAATCAGCCCCAGCATTTT. Translating gives CASSIDVERRNQPQHF.

The CDR3 nucleotides read TGTGCCAGCAGTTTCCGGACAGGGGGCGCGAAGACCCAGTACTTC. It yields the protein CASSFRTGGAKTQYF. The chain employs TRBV28 and TRBJ2-5; 11 bases agree with TRBD1. CDR3 length: 15 amino acids. V shed 3 bases, J shed 6 bases, and the junction held 6 bases outside the gene matches. CDR1 is MDHEN, CDR2 SYDVKM, per germline.

The rearrangement links TRBV30 to TRBJ2-7; 9 bases are shared with TRBD1. This CDR3 has 13 residues. V lost 3 bases and J lost 9; bases outside the gene matches: 9. Germline values: CDR1 GTSNPN, CDR2 SVGIG (reference sequence). Here the CDR3 DNA reads TGTGCCTGGAGCGCCGCGGACAGGGGCACGCAGTACTTC. As protein: CAWSAADRGTQYF. Based on the CDR3 plus reference TRBV30 and TRBJ2-7, the full variable domain is SQTIHQWPATLVQPVGSPLSLECTVEGTSNPNLYWYRQAAGRGLQLLFYSVGIGQISSEVPQNLSASRPQDRQFILSSKKLLLSDSGFYLCAWSAADRGTQYFGPGTRLTVT.

The CDR3 sequence: CASSLSRGGTSNSNQPQHF. The CDR3 DNA sequence: TGTGCCAGCAGTTTATCACGTGGTGGGACTTCCAATAGCAATCAGCCCCAGCATTTT. This sequence joins TRBV27 and TRBJ1-5; tentative D call: TRBD1 (5 bases). Germline CDR1 reads MNHEY; CDR2 reads SMNVEV (reference sequence). V lost 0 bases and J lost 0, with 18 bases in between. This CDR3 comprises 19 residues.

This chain joins TRBV19 and TRBJ2-3; 10 bases line up with TRBD1. V lost 4 bases, J lost 5 bases, and 9 bases stayed unmatched. The CDR3 has 16 residues. Germline lookup yields CDR1 LNHDA and CDR2 SQIVND (reference sequence). For the CDR3, the DNA is TGTGCCAGTAGTACAACCGGGACAGGGGTGGAAGATACGCAGTATTTT. This codes for CASSTTGTGVEDTQYF.